This TCR beta chain was recorded in a study of blood T cell repertoires in COVID-19. The wider study: PBMCs, B-cell-depleted T cells, or T cells were the source of the cDNA or gDNA that made up the material.

The protocol was immunoSEQ multiplex PCR, while the TCRdb copy is restricted to in-frame clones and leaves out a portion. Here the sample spans tens of thousands of clones, 88% being singletons. Unmatched junction bases numbered 5, after V lost 2 bases and J lost 4 bases. The CDR3 has 15 residues. Germline-derived CDR1 and CDR2 are KGHSH and LQKENI. The clonotype was recovered from a human donor in a cohort sampled during active COVID-19. Sequenced: peripheral blood. This chain uses TRBV18 with TRBJ2-3, with 8 bases aligning to TRBD2. CDR3 loop: CASSPLAGGSDTQYF. The CDR3, as DNA: TGTGCCAGCTCACCATTGGCGGGAGGCTCAGATACGCAGTATTTT.